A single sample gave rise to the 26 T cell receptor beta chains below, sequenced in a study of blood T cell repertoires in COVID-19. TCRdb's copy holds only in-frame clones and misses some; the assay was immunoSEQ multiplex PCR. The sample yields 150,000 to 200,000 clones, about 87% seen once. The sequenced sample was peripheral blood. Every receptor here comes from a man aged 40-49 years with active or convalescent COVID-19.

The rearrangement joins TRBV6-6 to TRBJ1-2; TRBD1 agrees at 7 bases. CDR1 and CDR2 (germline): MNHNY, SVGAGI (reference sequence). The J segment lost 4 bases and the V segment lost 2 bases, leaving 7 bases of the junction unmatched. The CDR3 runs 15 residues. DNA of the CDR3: TGTGCCAGCAGTTACCTCAGGGGGGACGGCTATGGCTACACCTTC. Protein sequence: CASSYLRGDGYGYTF.

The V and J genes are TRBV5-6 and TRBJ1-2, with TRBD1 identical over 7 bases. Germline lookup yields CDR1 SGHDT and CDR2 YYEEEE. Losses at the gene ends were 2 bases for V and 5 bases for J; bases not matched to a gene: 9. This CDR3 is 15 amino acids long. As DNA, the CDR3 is TGTGCCAGCAGCTTAGGGACAGTCCTGCGGTATGGCTACACCTTC. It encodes CASSLGTVLRYGYTF.

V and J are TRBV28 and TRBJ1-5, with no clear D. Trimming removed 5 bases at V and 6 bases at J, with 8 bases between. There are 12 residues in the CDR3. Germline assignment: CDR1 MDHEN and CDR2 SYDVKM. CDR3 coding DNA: TGTGCCAGCAGTATTTTTCTTCAGCCCCAGCATTTT. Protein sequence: CASSIFLQPQHF.

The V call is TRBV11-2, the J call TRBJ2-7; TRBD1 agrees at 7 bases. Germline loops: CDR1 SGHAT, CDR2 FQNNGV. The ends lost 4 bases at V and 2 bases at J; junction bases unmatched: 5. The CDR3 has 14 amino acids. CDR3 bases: TGTGCCAGCAGCTGGACAGGAATCGCCTACGAGCAGTACTTC. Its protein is CASSWTGIAYEQYF.

CDR3 nucleotide sequence: TGTGCCAGCAGTTTGCTTACAGGGGTTCAGCCCCAGCATTTT. Amino acids: CASSLLTGVQPQHF. The chain has TRBV28 and TRBJ1-5, with 7 bases fitting TRBD1. With 3 bases clipped from V and 6 bases from J, the junction kept 5 bases outside the gene matches. The CDR3 extends over 14 amino acids. In germline, CDR1 is MDHEN, CDR2 SYDVKM.

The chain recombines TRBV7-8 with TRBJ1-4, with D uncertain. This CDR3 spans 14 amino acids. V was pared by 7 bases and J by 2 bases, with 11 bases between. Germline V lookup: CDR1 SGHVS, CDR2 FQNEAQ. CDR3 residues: CASTPRETNEKLFF. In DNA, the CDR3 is TGTGCCAGCACCCCCCGGGAGACTAATGAAAAACTGTTTTTT.

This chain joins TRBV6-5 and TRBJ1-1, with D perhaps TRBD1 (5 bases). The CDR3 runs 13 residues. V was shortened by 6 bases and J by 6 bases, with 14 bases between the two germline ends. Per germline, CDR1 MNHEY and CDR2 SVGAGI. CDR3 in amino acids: CASSKEGRSEAFF. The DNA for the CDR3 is TGTGCCAGCAGCAAGGAGGGGAGGTCTGAAGCTTTCTTT.

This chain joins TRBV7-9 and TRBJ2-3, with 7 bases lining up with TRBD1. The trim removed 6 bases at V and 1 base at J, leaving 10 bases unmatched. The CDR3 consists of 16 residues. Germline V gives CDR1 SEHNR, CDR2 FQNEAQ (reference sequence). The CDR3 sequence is CASSRTRTGGTDTQYF. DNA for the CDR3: TGTGCCAGCAGTAGAACCAGGACAGGTGGCACAGATACGCAGTATTTT.

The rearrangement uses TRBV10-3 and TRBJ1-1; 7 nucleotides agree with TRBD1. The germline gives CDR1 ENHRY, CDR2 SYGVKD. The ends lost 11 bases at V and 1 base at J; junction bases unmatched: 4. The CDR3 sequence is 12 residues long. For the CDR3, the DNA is TGTGCCGTACAGGGGTCGAACACTGAAGCTTTCTTT. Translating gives CAVQGSNTEAFF.

The CDR3 spells CASSFGDRINQPQHF. CDR3 nucleotide sequence: TGTGCCAGCAGCTTCGGGGACAGGATCAATCAGCCCCAGCATTTT. The chain employs TRBV7-9 and TRBJ1-5; 8 nucleotides agree with TRBD1. J lost 3 bases, V lost 3 bases, and 4 bases had no gene match. Germline CDR1 reads SEHNR; CDR2 reads FQNEAQ (reference sequence). This CDR3 has 15 amino acids.

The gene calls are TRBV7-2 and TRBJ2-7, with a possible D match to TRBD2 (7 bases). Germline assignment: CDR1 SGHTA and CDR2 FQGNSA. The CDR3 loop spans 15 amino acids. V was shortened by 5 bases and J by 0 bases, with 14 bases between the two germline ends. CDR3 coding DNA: TGTGCCAGCAGCCCTACAGGGAGGGGCTCCTACGAGCAGTACTTC. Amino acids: CASSPTGRGSYEQYF.

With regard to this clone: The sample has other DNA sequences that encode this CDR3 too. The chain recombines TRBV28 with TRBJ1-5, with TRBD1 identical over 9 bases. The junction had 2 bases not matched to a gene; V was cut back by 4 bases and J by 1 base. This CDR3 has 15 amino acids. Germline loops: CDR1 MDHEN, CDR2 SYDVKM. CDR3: CASSSGQGSNQPQHF. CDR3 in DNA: TGTGCCAGCAGTTCGGGACAGGGAAGCAATCAGCCCCAGCATTTT.

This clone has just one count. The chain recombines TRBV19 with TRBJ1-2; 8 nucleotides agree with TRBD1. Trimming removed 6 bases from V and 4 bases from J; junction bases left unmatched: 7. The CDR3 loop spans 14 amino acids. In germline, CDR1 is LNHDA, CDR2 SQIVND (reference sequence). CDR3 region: CASSPTGDLYGYTF. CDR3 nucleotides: TGTGCCAGTAGCCCGACAGGGGACCTCTATGGCTACACCTTC.

CDR3: CASSQQGTPLHF. The CDR3 DNA reads TGTGCCAGCAGTCAACAGGGGACACCCCTCCACTTT. The rearrangement uses TRBV3-1 (or the pseudogene TRBV3-2) and TRBJ1-6, with 7 bases identical to TRBD1. Germline CDR1 reads LGHDT; CDR2 reads YNNKEL (reference sequence). The V segment lost 6 bases and the J segment 11 bases; nucleotides outside the gene matches: 4. The CDR3 spans 12 residues.

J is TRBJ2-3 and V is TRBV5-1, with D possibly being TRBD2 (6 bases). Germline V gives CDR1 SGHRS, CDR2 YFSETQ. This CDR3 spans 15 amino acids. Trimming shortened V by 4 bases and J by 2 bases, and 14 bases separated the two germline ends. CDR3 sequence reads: CASSPGGLYTDTQYF. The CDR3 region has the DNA TGCGCCAGCAGCCCCGGGGGACTCTACACAGATACGCAGTATTTT.

The CDR3 is CASSLSGGDTGELFF. DNA for the CDR3: TGCGCCAGCAGCTTGTCCGGGGGGGACACCGGGGAGCTGTTTTTT. The rearrangement links TRBV5-1 to TRBJ2-2, with TRBD2 matching over 8 bases. V lost 1 base and J lost 3; bases outside the gene matches: 2. The CDR3 is made up of 15 amino acids. Germline values: CDR1 SGHRS, CDR2 YFSETQ. Complete variable domain (other parts from reference TRBV5-1 and TRBJ2-2): KAGVTQTPRYLIKTRGQQVTLSCSPISGHRSVSWYQQTPGQGLQFLFEYFSETQRNKGNFPGRFSGRQFSNSRSEMNVSTLELGDSALYLCASSLSGGDTGELFFGEGSRLTVL.

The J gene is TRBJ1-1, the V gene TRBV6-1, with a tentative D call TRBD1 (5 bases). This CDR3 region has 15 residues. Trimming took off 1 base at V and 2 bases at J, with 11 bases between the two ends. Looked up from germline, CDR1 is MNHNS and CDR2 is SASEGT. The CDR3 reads CASSEGGRVNTEAFF. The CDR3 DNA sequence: TGTGCCAGCAGTGAAGGGGGCAGGGTAAACACTGAAGCTTTCTTT.

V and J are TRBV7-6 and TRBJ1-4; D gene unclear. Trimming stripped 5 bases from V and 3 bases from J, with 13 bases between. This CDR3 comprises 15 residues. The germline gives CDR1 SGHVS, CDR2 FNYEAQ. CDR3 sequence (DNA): TGTGCCAGCAGCATCCGACAAAGTTCTAATGAAAAACTGTTTTTT. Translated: CASSIRQSSNEKLFF.

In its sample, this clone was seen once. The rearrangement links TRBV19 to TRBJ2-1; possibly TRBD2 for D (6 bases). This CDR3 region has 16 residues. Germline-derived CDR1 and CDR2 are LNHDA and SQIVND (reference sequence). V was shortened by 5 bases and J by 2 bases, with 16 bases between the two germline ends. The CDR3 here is CASSPLRGGAYNEQFF. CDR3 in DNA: TGTGCCAGTAGTCCCTTAAGGGGCGGGGCCTACAATGAGCAGTTCTTC.

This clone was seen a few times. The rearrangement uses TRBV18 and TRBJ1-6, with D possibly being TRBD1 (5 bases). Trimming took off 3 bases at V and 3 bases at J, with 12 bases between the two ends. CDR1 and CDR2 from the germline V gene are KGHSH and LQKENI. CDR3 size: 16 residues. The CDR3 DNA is TGTGCCAGCTCACCCTCAGCGGGGGGCTATAATTCACCCCTCCACTTT. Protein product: CASSPSAGGYNSPLHF.

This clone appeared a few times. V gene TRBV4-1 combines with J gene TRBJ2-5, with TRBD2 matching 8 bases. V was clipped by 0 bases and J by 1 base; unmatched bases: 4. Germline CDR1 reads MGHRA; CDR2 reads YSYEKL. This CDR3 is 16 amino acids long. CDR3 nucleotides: TGCGCCAGCAGCCAAGATACAGCGGGGGCCCAAGAGACCCAGTACTTC. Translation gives CASSQDTAGAQETQYF.

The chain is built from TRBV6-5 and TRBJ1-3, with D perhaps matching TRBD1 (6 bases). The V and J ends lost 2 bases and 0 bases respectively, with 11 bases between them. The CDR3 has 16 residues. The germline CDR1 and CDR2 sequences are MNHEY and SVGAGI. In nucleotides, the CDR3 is TGTGCCAGCAGTTACGACAGGACATTCTCTGGAAACACCATATATTTT. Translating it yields CASSYDRTFSGNTIYF.

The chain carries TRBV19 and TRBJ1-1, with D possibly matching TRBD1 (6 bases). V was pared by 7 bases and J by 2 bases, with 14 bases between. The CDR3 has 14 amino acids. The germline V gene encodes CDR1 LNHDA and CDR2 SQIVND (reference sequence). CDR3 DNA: TGTGCCAGTATGGTCAACAGGGTTAACACTGAAGCTTTCTTT. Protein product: CASMVNRVNTEAFF.

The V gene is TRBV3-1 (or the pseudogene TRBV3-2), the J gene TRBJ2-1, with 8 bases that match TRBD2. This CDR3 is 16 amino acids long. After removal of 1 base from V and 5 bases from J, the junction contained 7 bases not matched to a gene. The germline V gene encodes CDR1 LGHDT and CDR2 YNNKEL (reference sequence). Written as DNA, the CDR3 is TGTGCCAGCAGCCAAGGGGGACTAGGCCCCCACAATGAGCAGTTCTTC. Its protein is CASSQGGLGPHNEQFF.

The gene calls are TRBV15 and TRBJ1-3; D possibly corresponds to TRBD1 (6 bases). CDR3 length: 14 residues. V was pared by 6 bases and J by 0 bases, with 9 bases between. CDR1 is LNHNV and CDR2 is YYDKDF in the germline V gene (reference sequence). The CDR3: CATSRTASGNTIYF. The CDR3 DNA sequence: TGTGCCACCAGTAGGACAGCCTCTGGAAACACCATATATTTT.

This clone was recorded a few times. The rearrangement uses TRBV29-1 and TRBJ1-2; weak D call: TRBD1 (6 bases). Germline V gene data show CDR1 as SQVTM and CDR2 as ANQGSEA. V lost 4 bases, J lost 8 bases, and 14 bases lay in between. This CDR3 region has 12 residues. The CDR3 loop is CSVALRGGGYTF. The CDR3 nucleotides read TGCAGCGTTGCACTCAGGGGAGGGGGCTACACCTTC. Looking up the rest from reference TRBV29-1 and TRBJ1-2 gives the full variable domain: SAVISQKPSRDICQRGTSLTIQCQVDSQVTMMFWYRQQPGQSLTLIATANQGSEATYESGFVIDKFPISRPNLTFSTLTVSNMSPEDSSIYLCSVALRGGGYTFGSGTRLTVV.